The 17 T cell receptor beta chains below were found in one sample sequenced in a study of blood T cell repertoires in COVID-19. The data were produced by immunoSEQ multiplex PCR, yet TCRdb's version contains in-frame clones alone and is incomplete. Of around 29,000 clones listed, 65% to 90% were seen once; the top ten hold roughly a sixth. The specimen was peripheral blood. The source of these receptors is a woman aged 55 to 70 with active COVID-19.

A single count supports this clone. The chain is built from TRBV9 and TRBJ2-7; TRBD2 matches at 7 bases. This CDR3 has 15 residues. V dropped 1 base and J dropped 4; count of bases not matched to a gene: 8. Germline V gene lookup returns CDR1 SGDLS and CDR2 YYNGEE. The CDR3 spells CASSVSGLPSYEQYF. The CDR3, as DNA: TGTGCCAGCAGCGTATCGGGACTACCCTCATACGAGCAGTACTTC.

The chain joins TRBV11-2 to TRBJ1-6; possible D gene TRBD1, 5 bases. Germline lookup yields CDR1 SGHAT and CDR2 FQNNGV. The germline V and J ends were trimmed by 5 bases and 8 bases, with 16 bases remaining between them. The CDR3 runs 15 residues. The DNA for the CDR3 is TGTGCCAGCAGCCTAACGGGACTTAGTGATTCACCCCTCCACTTT. It specifies CASSLTGLSDSPLHF.

This sequence joins TRBV5-4 and TRBJ2-5; D is possibly TRBD2 (5 bases). Germline lookup yields CDR1 SGHNT and CDR2 YYREEE (reference sequence). V was cut by 3 bases and J by 1 base, with 13 bases left in between. This CDR3 is built from 15 residues. This chain's CDR3 is CASSSTTGIQETQYF. The CDR3 DNA sequence: TGTGCCAGCAGCTCAACAACCGGGATCCAAGAGACCCAGTACTTC.

This rearrangement joins TRBV7-9 to TRBJ1-4; a weak D match, TRBD1 (5 bases). Germline CDR1 reads SEHNR; CDR2 reads FQNEAQ (reference sequence). V shed 3 bases and J shed 5 bases, with 13 bases lying between them. This CDR3 spans 15 amino acids. The CDR3: CASSFSRALNEKLFF. CDR3 DNA sequence: TGTGCCAGCAGCTTTTCCAGGGCTTTGAATGAAAAACTGTTTTTT.

This clone appeared once. V gene TRBV7-9 combines with J gene TRBJ2-5, with TRBD2 matching 10 bases. After removal of 5 bases from V and 5 bases from J, the junction contained 8 bases not matched to a gene. The CDR3 runs 15 residues. Germline CDR1 and CDR2: SEHNR and FQNEAQ (reference sequence). The CDR3: CASSNSGRSYETQYF. For the CDR3, the DNA is TGTGCCAGCAGCAATAGCGGGAGGTCTTACGAGACCCAGTACTTC.

The CDR3 region has the DNA TGCGCCAGCAGCTTGAACAGACTAAGCACAGATACGCAGTATTTT. Amino acid sequence: CASSLNRLSTDTQYF. J is TRBJ2-3 and V is TRBV5-1; tentative D call: TRBD2 (5 bases). Trimming shortened V by 1 base and J by 0 bases, and 9 bases separated the two germline ends. Germline loops: CDR1 SGHRS, CDR2 YFSETQ. CDR3 size: 15 residues.

This clone came up once. The CDR3 coding sequence is TGTGCCAGCAGCGGACGGAACAGGGCTGGAAACACCATATATTTT. It specifies CASSGRNRAGNTIYF. The J gene is TRBJ1-3, the V gene TRBV5-6; a possible D gene is TRBD1 (6 bases). Germline assignment: CDR1 SGHDT and CDR2 YYEEEE. V lost 4 bases to trimming and J lost 2 bases, with 13 bases between them. The CDR3 is 15 residues long.

The CDR3 spells CSVSSGQETQYF. CDR3 nucleotide sequence: TGCAGCGTTAGTTCAGGACAAGAGACCCAGTACTTC. V gene TRBV29-1 combines with J gene TRBJ2-5; no clear D gene. Germline loops: CDR1 SQVTM, CDR2 ANQGSEA. This CDR3 is 12 amino acids long. V lost 5 bases and J lost 2, with 9 bases in between. The full variable domain, rest sourced from reference TRBV29-1 and TRBJ2-5, is SAVISQKPSRDICQRGTSLTIQCQVDSQVTMMFWYRQQPGQSLTLIATANQGSEATYESGFVIDKFPISRPNLTFSTLTVSNMSPEDSSIYLCSVSSGQETQYFGPGTRLLVL.

The V and J genes are TRBV6-5 and TRBJ1-2; no clear D. The CDR3 runs 14 residues. Trimming shortened V by 5 bases and J by 8 bases, and 18 bases separated the two germline ends. Germline values: CDR1 MNHEY, CDR2 SVGAGI. The CDR3 DNA sequence: TGTGCCAGCAGTCCCAGGACTGCATCGTCGGGCTACACCTTC. This gives the protein CASSPRTASSGYTF.

The rearrangement uses TRBV13 and TRBJ1-1, with 9 bases fitting TRBD1. Germline V gene data show CDR1 as PRHDT and CDR2 as FYEKMQ (reference sequence). The CDR3 contains 15 residues. V lost 5 bases, J lost 11 bases, and 15 bases stayed unmatched. CDR3 residues: CASSQGGQGKVSAFF. The CDR3 coding sequence is TGTGCCAGCAGCCAGGGAGGACAGGGGAAAGTTTCGGCTTTCTTT.

The rearrangement joins TRBV2 to TRBJ2-5, with a tentative D call TRBD2 (6 bases). V was cut by 1 base and J by 0 bases, with 12 bases left in between. Germline CDR1 and CDR2: SNHLY and FYNNEI. CDR3 size: 16 residues. CDR3 bases: TGTGCCAGCAGTGAAGTGGCGGGGTCGTACCAAGAGACCCAGTACTTC. It is translated as CASSEVAGSYQETQYF.

The gene calls are TRBV7-3 and TRBJ2-2; TRBD2 agrees at 11 bases. V trimming: 3 bases; J trimming: 4 bases; junction bases outside the gene matches: 10. The CDR3 contains 18 residues. Germline values: CDR1 SGHTA, CDR2 FQGTGA. CDR3 loop: CASSFGSGGAGGTGELFF. The CDR3 DNA reads TGTGCCAGCAGCTTTGGTAGCGGGGGGGCCGGAGGCACCGGGGAGCTGTTTTTT.

This clone came up once. This chain connects TRBV21-1 to TRBJ2-7; no DNA check was done on the table's D call, TRBD2. TRBV21-1 is marked as a pseudogene. The CDR3 totals 15 residues. The CDR3 here is CASSKGSSGSYEQYF. CDR3 DNA sequence: TGTGCCAGCAGCAAAGGGTCTAGCGGGAGCTACGAGCAGTACTTC.

The rearrangement joins TRBV7-6 to TRBJ2-2, with TRBD1 as a possible D gene (7 bases). Looked up from germline, CDR1 is SGHVS and CDR2 is FNYEAQ. The ends were cut back, 11 bases at V and 1 base at J, with 14 bases in the middle. The CDR3 contains 14 residues. DNA of the CDR3: TGTGCCGTCGGCGGGACAGTGAACACCGGGGAGCTGTTTTTT. It is translated as CAVGGTVNTGELFF.

The CDR3 spells CASSLLAEPPYNEQFF. Here the CDR3 DNA reads TGTGCCAGCAGTCTCTTAGCGGAACCACCTTACAATGAGCAGTTCTTC. This chain joins TRBV6-2 or TRBV6-3 and TRBJ2-1, with D possibly being TRBD2 (6 bases). V was pared by 5 bases and J by 4 bases, with 18 bases between. Germline CDR1 is MNHEY and CDR2 is SVGEGT. The CDR3 consists of 16 residues.

V is TRBV5-6 and J is TRBJ2-7; TRBD2 matches 14 bases. The CDR3 is made up of 14 amino acids. In germline, CDR1 is SGHDT, CDR2 YYEEEE. V lost 4 bases to trimming and J lost 11 bases; unmatched junction nucleotides: 8. This chain's CDR3 is CASSMGLAGVGEYF. The CDR3 coding sequence is TGTGCCAGCAGCATGGGACTAGCGGGGGTTGGGGAGTACTTC.

This clone appeared a single time. The chain is built from TRBV9 and TRBJ2-1; TRBD2 might be the D (7 bases). Germline V gives CDR1 SGDLS, CDR2 YYNGEE. This CDR3 has 14 residues. Trimming pared 0 bases from V and 7 bases from J, leaving 11 bases between. Here the CDR3 reads CASSVERGGNEQFF. CDR3 DNA: TGTGCCAGCAGCGTAGAAAGGGGGGGAAATGAGCAGTTCTTC.